Reported below is one TCR beta chain. The antigen is unknown. The germline gives CDR1 DFQATT, CDR2 SNEGSKA (reference sequence). The CDR3 is 10 residues long. Trimming cost V 6 bases and J 10 bases; bases outside gene matches: 4. The source of the sample is a study of T cell responses to AZD1222 COVID-19 vaccine. Broader study findings: Clonal diversity was possibly underestimated, and the donors were mostly white British, with more females. Regions 160-218 and 743-854 dominated among vaccine-associated CD4 TCRs spanning spike.

Sequencing used immunoSEQ multiplex PCR; TCRdb keeps in-frame clones, though not all of them. The sample carries around 79,000 clones, approximately 90% recorded once. The sequence was collected from an adult in good health. The specimen comprised peripheral blood, sampled on day 0 of AZD1222 vaccination. This chain uses TRBV20-1 with TRBJ1-1, with TRBD1 matching over 8 bases. CDR3: CSAGQGAAFF. CDR3 bases: TGCAGTGCCGGACAGGGCGCAGCTTTCTTT.